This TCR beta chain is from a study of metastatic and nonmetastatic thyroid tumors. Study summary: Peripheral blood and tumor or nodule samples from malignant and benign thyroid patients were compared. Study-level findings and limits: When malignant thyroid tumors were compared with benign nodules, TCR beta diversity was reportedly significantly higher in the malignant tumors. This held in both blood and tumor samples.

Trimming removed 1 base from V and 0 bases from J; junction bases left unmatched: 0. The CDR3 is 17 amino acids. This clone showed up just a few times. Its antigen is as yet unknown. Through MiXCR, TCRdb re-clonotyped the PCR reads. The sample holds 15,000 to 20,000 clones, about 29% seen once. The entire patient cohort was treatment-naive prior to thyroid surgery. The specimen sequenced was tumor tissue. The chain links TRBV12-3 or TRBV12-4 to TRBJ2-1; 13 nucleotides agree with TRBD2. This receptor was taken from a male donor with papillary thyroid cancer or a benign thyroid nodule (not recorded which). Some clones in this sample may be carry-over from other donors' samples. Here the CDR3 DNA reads TGTGCCAGCAGTTTAGGGACTAGCGGGAGCTCCTACAATGAGCAGTTCTTC. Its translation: CASSLGTSGSSYNEQFF.